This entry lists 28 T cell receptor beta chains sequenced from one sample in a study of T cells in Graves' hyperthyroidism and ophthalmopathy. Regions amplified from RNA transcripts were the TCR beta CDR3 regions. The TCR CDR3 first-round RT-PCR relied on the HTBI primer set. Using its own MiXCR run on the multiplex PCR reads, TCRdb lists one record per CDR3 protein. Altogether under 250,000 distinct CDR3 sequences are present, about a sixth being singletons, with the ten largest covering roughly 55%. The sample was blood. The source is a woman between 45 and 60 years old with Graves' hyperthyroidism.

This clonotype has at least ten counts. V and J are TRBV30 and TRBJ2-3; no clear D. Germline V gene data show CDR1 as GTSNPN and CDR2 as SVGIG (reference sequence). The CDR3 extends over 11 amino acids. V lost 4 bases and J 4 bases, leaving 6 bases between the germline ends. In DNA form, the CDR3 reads TGTGCCTGGAAGACGGCAGATACGCAGTATTTT. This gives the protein CAWKTADTQYF.

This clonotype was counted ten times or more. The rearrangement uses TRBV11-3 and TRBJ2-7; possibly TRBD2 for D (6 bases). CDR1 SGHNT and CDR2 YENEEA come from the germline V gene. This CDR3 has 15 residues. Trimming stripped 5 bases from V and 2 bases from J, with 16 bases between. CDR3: CASSPRPGGTYEQYF. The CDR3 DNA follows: TGTGCCAGCAGCCCGAGGCCCGGGGGTACCTACGAGCAGTACTTC.

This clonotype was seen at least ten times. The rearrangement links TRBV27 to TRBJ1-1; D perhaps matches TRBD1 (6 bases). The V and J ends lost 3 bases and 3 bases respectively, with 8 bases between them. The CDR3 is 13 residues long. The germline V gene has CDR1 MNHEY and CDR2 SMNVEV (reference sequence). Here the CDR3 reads CASSFRGHTEAFF. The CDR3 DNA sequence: TGTGCCAGCAGTTTTCGGGGGCACACTGAAGCTTTCTTT.

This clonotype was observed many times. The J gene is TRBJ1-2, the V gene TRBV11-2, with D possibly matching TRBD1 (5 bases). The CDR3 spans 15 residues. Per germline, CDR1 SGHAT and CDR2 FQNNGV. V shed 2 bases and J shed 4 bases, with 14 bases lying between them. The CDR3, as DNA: TGTGCCAGCAGCTTAACGGGGGTTTTCAGCTATGGCTACACCTTC. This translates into CASSLTGVFSYGYTF. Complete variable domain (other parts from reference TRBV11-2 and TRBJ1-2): EAGVAQSPRYKIIEKRQSVAFWCNPISGHATLYWYQQILGQGPKLLIQFQNNGVVDDSQLPKDRFSAERLKGVDSTLKIQPAKLEDSAVYLCASSLTGVFSYGYTFGSGTRLTVV.

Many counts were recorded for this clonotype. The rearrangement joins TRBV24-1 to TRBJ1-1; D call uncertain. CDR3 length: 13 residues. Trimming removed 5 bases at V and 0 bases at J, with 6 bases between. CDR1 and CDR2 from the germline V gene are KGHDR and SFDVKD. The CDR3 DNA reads TGTGCCACCAGTGGATCCGTGAACACTGAAGCTTTCTTT. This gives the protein CATSGSVNTEAFF.

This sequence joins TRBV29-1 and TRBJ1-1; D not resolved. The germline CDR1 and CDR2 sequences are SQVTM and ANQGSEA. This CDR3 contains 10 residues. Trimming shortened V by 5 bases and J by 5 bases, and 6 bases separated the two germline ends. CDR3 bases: TGCAGCGTTCTAAGGACTGAAGCTTTCTTT. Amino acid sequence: CSVLRTEAFF.

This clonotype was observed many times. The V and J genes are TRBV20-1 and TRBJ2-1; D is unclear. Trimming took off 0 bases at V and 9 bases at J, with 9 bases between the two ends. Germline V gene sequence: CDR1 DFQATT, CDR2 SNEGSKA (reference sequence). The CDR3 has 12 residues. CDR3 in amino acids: CSARDLWAEQFF. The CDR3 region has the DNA TGCAGTGCTAGAGATCTCTGGGCTGAGCAGTTCTTC.

In nucleotides, the CDR3 is TGCAGCGCTAAGACTAGCGGGAGTTGGACAGATACGCAGTATTTT. Translating it yields CSAKTSGSWTDTQYF. V is TRBV29-1 and J is TRBJ2-3, with 12 positions matching TRBD2. Germline lookup yields CDR1 SQVTM and CDR2 ANQGSEA. The trim removed 7 bases at V and 3 bases at J, leaving 8 bases unmatched. The CDR3 is 15 residues long.

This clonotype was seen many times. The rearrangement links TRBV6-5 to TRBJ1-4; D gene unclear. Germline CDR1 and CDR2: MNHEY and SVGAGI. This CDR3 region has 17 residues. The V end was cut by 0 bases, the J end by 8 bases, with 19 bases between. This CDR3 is CASSYSSELAVWEKLFF. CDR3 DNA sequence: TGTGCCAGCAGTTACTCGAGTGAACTCGCTGTATGGGAAAAACTGTTTTTT.

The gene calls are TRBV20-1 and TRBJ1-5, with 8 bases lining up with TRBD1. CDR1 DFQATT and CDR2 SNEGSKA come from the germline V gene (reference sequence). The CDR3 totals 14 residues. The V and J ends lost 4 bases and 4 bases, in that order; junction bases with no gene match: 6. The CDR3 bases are TGCAGTGCTACGGACAGGGCTATTAATCAGCCCCAGCATTTT. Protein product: CSATDRAINQPQHF.

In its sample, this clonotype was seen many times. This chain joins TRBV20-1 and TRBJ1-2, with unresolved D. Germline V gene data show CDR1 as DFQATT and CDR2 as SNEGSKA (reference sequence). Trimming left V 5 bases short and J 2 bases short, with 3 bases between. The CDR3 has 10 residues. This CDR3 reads CSAPNYGYTF. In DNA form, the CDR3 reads TGCAGTGCTCCGAACTATGGCTACACCTTC.

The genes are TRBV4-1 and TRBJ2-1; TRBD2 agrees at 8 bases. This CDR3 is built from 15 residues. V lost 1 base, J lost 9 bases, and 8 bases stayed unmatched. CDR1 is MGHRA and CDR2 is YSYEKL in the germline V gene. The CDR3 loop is CASSQAGTRSSEQFF. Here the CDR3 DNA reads TGCGCCAGCAGCCAAGCCGGGACTAGATCCAGTGAGCAGTTCTTC.

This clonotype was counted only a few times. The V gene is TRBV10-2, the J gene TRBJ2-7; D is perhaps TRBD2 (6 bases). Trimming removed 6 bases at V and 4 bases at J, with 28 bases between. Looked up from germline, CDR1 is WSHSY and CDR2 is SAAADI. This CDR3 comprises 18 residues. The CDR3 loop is CASRAYFSGVGDGYEQYF. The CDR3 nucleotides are TGCGCCAGCAGAGCTTATTTTTCGGGAGTCGGAGATGGATACGAGCAGTACTTC.

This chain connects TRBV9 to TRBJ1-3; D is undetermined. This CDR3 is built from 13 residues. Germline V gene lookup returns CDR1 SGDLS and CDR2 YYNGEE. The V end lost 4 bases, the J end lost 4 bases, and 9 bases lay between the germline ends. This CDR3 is CASSPRSGNTIYF. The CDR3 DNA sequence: TGTGCCAGCAGCCCCCGATCGGGAAACACCATATATTTT.

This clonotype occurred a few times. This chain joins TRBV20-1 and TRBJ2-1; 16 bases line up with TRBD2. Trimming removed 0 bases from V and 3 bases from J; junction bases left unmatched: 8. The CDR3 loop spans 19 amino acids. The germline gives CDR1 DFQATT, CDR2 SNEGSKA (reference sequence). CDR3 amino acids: CSARDGGLAGGFLYNEQFF. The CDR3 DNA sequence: TGCAGTGCTAGAGATGGGGGACTAGCGGGAGGGTTTCTCTACAATGAGCAGTTCTTC.

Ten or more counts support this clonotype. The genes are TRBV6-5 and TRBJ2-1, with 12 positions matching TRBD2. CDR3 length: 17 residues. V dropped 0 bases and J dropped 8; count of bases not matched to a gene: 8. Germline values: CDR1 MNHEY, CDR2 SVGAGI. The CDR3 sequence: CASSYSLAGGVVDEQFF. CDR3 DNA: TGTGCCAGCAGTTACTCTCTAGCGGGAGGGGTTGTCGATGAGCAGTTCTTC.

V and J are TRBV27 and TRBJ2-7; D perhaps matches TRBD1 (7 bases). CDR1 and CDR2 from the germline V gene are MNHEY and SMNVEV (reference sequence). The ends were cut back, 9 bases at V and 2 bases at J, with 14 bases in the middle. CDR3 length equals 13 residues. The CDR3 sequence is CASSAGQPYEQYF. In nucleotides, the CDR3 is TGTGCCAGTTCCGCGGGACAGCCCTACGAGCAGTACTTC.

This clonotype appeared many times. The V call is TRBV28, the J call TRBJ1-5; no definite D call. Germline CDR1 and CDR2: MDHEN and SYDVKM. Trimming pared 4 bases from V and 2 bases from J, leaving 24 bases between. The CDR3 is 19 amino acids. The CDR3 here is CASSWPVGFRTRGNQPQHF. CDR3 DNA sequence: TGTGCCAGCAGTTGGCCGGTGGGATTTCGGACTCGGGGCAATCAGCCCCAGCATTTT.

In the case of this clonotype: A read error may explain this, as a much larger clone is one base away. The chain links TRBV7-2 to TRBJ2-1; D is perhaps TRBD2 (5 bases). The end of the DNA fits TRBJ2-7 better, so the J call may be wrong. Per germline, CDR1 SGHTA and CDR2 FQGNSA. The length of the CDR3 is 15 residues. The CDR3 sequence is CASSLVGVTYNEQYF. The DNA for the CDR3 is TGTGCCAGCAGCTTAGTCGGGGTAACCTACAATGAGCAGTACTTC.

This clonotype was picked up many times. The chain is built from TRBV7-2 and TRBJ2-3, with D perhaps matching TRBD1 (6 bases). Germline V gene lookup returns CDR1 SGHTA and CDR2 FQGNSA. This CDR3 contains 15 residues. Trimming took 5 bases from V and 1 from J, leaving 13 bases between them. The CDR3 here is CASSPQGLGTDTQYF. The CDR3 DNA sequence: TGTGCCAGCAGCCCTCAGGGGTTGGGCACAGATACGCAGTATTTT. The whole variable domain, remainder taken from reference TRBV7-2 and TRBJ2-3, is GAGVSQSPSNKVTEKGKDVELRCDPISGHTALYWYRQSLGQGLEFLIYFQGNSAPDKSGLPSDRFSAERTGGSVSTLTIQRTQQEDSAVYLCASSPQGLGTDTQYFGPGTRLTVL.

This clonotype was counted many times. CDR3 bases: TGTGCCAGCACCAATGGGGCGCAGGGGGGGACGCAGTATTTT. This translates into CASTNGAQGGTQYF. The chain employs TRBV2 and TRBJ2-3; the D gene could be TRBD1 or TRBD2 (7 bases each). Germline loops: CDR1 SNHLY, CDR2 FYNNEI. The ends were cut back, 7 bases at V and 9 bases at J, with 20 bases in the middle. This CDR3 has 14 residues. The full variable domain, with the rest looked up from reference TRBV2 and TRBJ2-3, is EPEVTQTPSHQVTQMGQEVILRCVPISNHLYFYWYRQILGQKVEFLVSFYNNEISEKSEIFDDQFSVERPDGSNFTLKIRSTKLEDSAMYFCASTNGAQGGTQYFGPGTRLTVL.

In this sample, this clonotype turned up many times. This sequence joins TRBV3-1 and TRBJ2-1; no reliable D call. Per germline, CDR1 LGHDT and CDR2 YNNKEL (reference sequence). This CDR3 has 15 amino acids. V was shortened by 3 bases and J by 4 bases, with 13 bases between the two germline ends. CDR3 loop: CASSQNPNSYNEQFF. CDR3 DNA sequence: TGTGCCAGCAGCCAGAATCCAAATTCTTACAATGAGCAGTTCTTC.

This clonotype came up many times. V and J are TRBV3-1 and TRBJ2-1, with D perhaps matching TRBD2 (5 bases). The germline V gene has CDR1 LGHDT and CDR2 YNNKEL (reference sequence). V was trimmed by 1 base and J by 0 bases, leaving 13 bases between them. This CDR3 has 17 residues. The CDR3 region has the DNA TGTGCCAGCAGCCAAGGGGGTAGTGGGAGCTCCTACAATGAGCAGTTCTTC. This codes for CASSQGGSGSSYNEQFF.

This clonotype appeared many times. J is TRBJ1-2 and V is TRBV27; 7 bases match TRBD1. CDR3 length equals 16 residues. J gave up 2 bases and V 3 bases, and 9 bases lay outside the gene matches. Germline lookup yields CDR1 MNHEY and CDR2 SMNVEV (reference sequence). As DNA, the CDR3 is TGTGCCAGCAGTTTGGTTTTTCAGGGGGACAACTATGGCTACACCTTC. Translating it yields CASSLVFQGDNYGYTF.

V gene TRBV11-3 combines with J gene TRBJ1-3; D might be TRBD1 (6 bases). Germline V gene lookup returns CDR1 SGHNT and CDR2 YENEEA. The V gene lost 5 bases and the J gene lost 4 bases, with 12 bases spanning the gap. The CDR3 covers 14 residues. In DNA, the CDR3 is TGTGCCAGCAGCACGTTCAGGGGAGGAAACACCATATATTTT. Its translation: CASSTFRGGNTIYF.

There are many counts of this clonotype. Here the CDR3 DNA reads TGTGCCAGCTGGACAGGGGGTGGGGAGACCCAGTACTTC. Translated, it gives CASWTGGGETQYF. This rearrangement joins TRBV27 to TRBJ2-5; 10 bases fit TRBD1. V was pared by 8 bases and J by 5 bases, with 5 bases of the junction left unmatched. Per the germline V gene, CDR1 is MNHEY and CDR2 is SMNVEV (reference sequence). This CDR3 comprises 13 residues.

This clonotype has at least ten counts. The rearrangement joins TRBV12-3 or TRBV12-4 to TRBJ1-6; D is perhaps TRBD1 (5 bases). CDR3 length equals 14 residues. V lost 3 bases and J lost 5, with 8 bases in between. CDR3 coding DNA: TGTGCCAGCAGTTTCGGGGGGGATAATTCACCCCTCCACTTT. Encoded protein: CASSFGGDNSPLHF.

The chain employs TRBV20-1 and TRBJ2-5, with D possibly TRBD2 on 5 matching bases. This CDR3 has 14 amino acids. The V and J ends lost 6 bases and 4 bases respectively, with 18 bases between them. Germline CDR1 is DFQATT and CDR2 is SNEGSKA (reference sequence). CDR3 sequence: CSARTPLGRETQYF. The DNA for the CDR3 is TGCAGTGCGCGGACTCCGCTAGGGAGAGAGACCCAGTACTTC.